This TCR beta chain originates from a study of blood T cells in healthy people across ages. V lost 5 bases to trimming and J lost 4 bases; unmatched junction nucleotides: 9. The CDR3 loop spans 16 amino acids. Per the germline V gene, CDR1 is SGHTA and CDR2 is FQGNSA. A second PCR of 7 to 11 cycles used a sample-barcoded 5' primer and a J-beta primer mix. The template-switch adaptor was a 5' adaptor with 12 random nucleotides. It tagged each cDNA molecule. Each CDR3 protein is one row after TCRdb ran MiXCR on the 5' RACE reads. The sample records 750,000 or so distinct CDR3 sequences, around 25% being singletons. This clonotype has just a few counts. Another study also made use of these data, one on T cells of mothers and their children.

Sequencing used blood. The clonotype comes from a boy aged 5-17 years in good health. The chain is built from TRBV7-2 and TRBJ2-3, with TRBD2 identical over 10 bases. DNA for the CDR3: TGTGCCAGCAGCCCTCAAAGCGGGGGGGCCCCAGATACGCAGTATTTT. This gives the protein CASSPQSGGAPDTQYF.